Below are 25 T cell receptor beta chains sequenced from a single sample in a study of blood T cell repertoires in COVID-19. This table comes from immunoSEQ multiplex PCR, and its TCRdb copy is limited to in-frame clones, with some not included. The table includes 200,000 to 300,000 clones, about 89% detected once. The specimen sequenced was PBMCs or T cells enriched from blood (not recorded which). The receptors were sampled from a woman in her 30s who had recovered from COVID-19.

The chain carries TRBV19 and TRBJ1-1; a weak D match, TRBD1 (5 bases). The CDR3 spans 13 residues. Trimming cost V 9 bases and J 1 base, with 12 bases left between them. Germline CDR1 reads LNHDA; CDR2 reads SQIVND (reference sequence). The CDR3: CASRRGSNTEAFF. CDR3 nucleotide sequence: TGTGCCAGCAGAAGGGGTTCGAACACTGAAGCTTTCTTT.

As for this clone: A junction boundary mismatches the germline segment, possibly from a read error. The chain couples TRBV6-1 to TRBJ1-2; a weak D match, TRBD1 (6 bases). CDR3 size: 15 residues. Germline V lookup: CDR1 MNHNS, CDR2 SASEGT. In DNA form, the CDR3 reads TGTGCCAGCAGGGAAGGACAGTCACGGATCTATGGCTACACCTTC. This sequence encodes CASREGQSRIYGYTF.

V gene TRBV5-6 combines with J gene TRBJ2-7; 16 bases fit TRBD2. The CDR3 runs to 19 residues. V gave up 5 bases and J gave up 4 bases; unmatched junction bases: 15. CDR1 and CDR2 from the germline V gene are SGHDT and YYEEEE. CDR3 residues: CASSYPGLAGGFSGYEQYF. The CDR3 nucleotides read TGTGCCAGCAGTTATCCGGGACTAGCGGGAGGGTTCTCCGGGTACGAGCAGTACTTC.

In its sample, this clone was seen once. This chain joins TRBV7-9 and TRBJ2-4; tentatively, D is TRBD2 (6 bases). In germline, CDR1 is SEHNR, CDR2 FQNEAQ (reference sequence). Trimming removed 5 bases from V and 9 bases from J, with 20 bases in between. The CDR3 consists of 15 residues. DNA for the CDR3: TGTGCCAGCAGCCGACCGGGGGATTCTGTAGGCATTCAGTACTTC. It is translated as CASSRPGDSVGIQYF.

The J gene is TRBJ1-6, the V gene TRBV14; weak D call: TRBD1 (5 bases). CDR1 and CDR2 (germline): SGHDN, FVKESK. This CDR3 is built from 16 residues. V was pared by 4 bases and J by 9 bases, with 19 bases between. The CDR3 DNA reads as TGTGCCAGCAGCCGAGGGACCACATCGGGGGGTTCACCCCTCCACTTT. Translating gives CASSRGTTSGGSPLHF.

The rearrangement uses TRBV10-3 and TRBJ1-2, with a possible D match to TRBD1 (5 bases). Germline V gene sequence: CDR1 ENHRY, CDR2 SYGVKD. Deletions cut 3 bases from V and 6 bases from J, with 8 bases between. This CDR3 is built from 12 residues. The CDR3 bases are TGTGCCATCAGTGATGGGGGGAATGGCTACACCTTC. Translation: CAISDGGNGYTF.

The V gene is TRBV3-1 (or the pseudogene TRBV3-2), the J gene TRBJ1-1; D gene ambiguous. Germline assignment: CDR1 LGHDT and CDR2 YNNKEL (reference sequence). The CDR3 contains 13 residues. V lost 1 base to trimming and J lost 2 bases, with 5 bases between them. In DNA form, the CDR3 reads TGTGCCAGCAGCCAAGTTAGTAACACTGAAGCTTTCTTT. Its protein is CASSQVSNTEAFF.

This chain joins TRBV28 and TRBJ1-2; TRBD1 agrees at 8 bases. Germline assignment: CDR1 MDHEN and CDR2 SYDVKM. With 7 bases clipped from V and 5 bases from J, the junction kept 9 bases outside the gene matches. The CDR3 is made up of 14 amino acids. CDR3 sequence reads: CASTTGQGEYGYTF. The CDR3 nucleotides read TGTGCCAGCACCACCGGACAGGGCGAATATGGCTACACCTTC.

This chain joins TRBV6-4 and TRBJ1-2; a weak D match, TRBD1 (6 bases). V lost 6 bases to trimming and J lost 6 bases, with 14 bases between them. Germline CDR1 MRHNA, CDR2 SNTAGT. This CDR3 contains 13 residues. The CDR3 sequence is CASRVGQKDGYTF. CDR3 DNA: TGTGCCAGCAGGGTTGGACAGAAGGATGGCTACACCTTC.

This clone came up a few times. The chain has TRBV6-5 and TRBJ1-1; D gene uncertain. The ends were cut back, 5 bases at V and 0 bases at J, with 10 bases in the middle. The V gene's germline CDR1 is MNHEY and CDR2 SVGAGI. The CDR3 has 14 amino acids. CDR3 in amino acids: CASSMEGVNTEAFF. The CDR3 DNA follows: TGTGCCAGCAGTATGGAGGGCGTGAACACTGAAGCTTTCTTT.

The chain employs TRBV7-6 and TRBJ2-1; the D gene is possibly TRBD2 (5 bases). The CDR3 length is 17 residues. The V gene lost 2 bases and the J gene lost 9 bases, with 23 bases spanning the gap. Germline V gene lookup returns CDR1 SGHVS and CDR2 FNYEAQ. This CDR3 is CASSLTRPGPSRGEQFF. The DNA for the CDR3 is TGTGCCAGCAGCTTAACCCGTCCGGGCCCTTCACGGGGTGAGCAGTTCTTC. Full variable domain (remainder filled in from reference TRBV7-6 and TRBJ2-1): GAGVSQSPRYKVTKRGQDVALRCDPISGHVSLYWYRQALGQGPEFLTYFNYEAQQDKSGLPNDRFSAERPEGSISTLTIQRTEQRDSAMYRCASSLTRPGPSRGEQFFGPGTRLTVL.

This chain uses TRBV28 with TRBJ2-1, with TRBD2 matching over 10 bases. This CDR3 has 20 residues. With 4 bases clipped from V and 6 bases from J, the junction kept 21 bases outside the gene matches. The germline gives CDR1 MDHEN, CDR2 SYDVKM. The CDR3 bases are TGTGCCAGCAGTTACCCTATGAACCTAGCGGGAGTGTTTTTAGTCAATGAGCAGTTCTTC. This sequence encodes CASSYPMNLAGVFLVNEQFF.

J is TRBJ2-7 and V is TRBV5-6, with D possibly being TRBD2 (6 bases). The V end was cut by 0 bases, the J end by 6 bases, with 19 bases between. The CDR3 contains 16 residues. In germline, CDR1 is SGHDT, CDR2 YYEEEE. The CDR3 nucleotides read TGTGCCAGCAGCTTGGTGGTCTCTGGAGGGACCCGCGAGCAGTACTTC. Its translation: CASSLVVSGGTREQYF.

This chain links TRBV7-9 with TRBJ2-1, with TRBD2 matching 9 bases. The CDR3 runs to 15 residues. Trimming at V came to 5 bases and at J to 6 bases, leaving 8 bases not matched to a gene. The V gene's germline CDR1 is SEHNR and CDR2 FQNEAQ (reference sequence). The CDR3 region has the DNA TGTGCCAGCAGCCCCCTAGCGGGAATCATCAATGAGCAGTTCTTC. The encoded protein is CASSPLAGIINEQFF. The full variable domain, in which reference TRBV7-9 and TRBJ2-1 provide the parts outside the CDR3, is DTGVSQNPRHKITKRGQNVTFRCDPISEHNRLYWYRQTLGQGPEFLTYFQNEAQLEKSRLLSDRFSAERPKGSFSTLEIQRTEQGDSAMYLCASSPLAGIINEQFFGPGTRLTVL.

The chain joins TRBV7-2 to TRBJ1-1; the match to TRBD1 covers 7 bases. Germline V lookup: CDR1 SGHTA, CDR2 FQGNSA. The J segment lost 4 bases and the V segment lost 1 base, leaving 0 bases of the junction unmatched. The CDR3 extends over 13 amino acids. The CDR3 DNA follows: TGTGCCAGCAGCTTAGACAGGGGCACTGAAGCTTTCTTT. This gives the protein CASSLDRGTEAFF.

The chain combines TRBV30 with TRBJ1-4; no reliable D call. Deletions cut 2 bases from V and 5 bases from J, with 12 bases between. Germline V gives CDR1 GTSNPN, CDR2 SVGIG (reference sequence). The CDR3 runs 14 residues. CDR3 residues: CAWSWNSLNEKLFF. The CDR3, as DNA: TGTGCCTGGAGTTGGAACAGCCTAAATGAAAAACTGTTTTTT. Full variable domain (rest looked up from reference TRBV30 and TRBJ1-4): SQTIHQWPATLVQPVGSPLSLECTVEGTSNPNLYWYRQAAGRGLQLLFYSVGIGQISSEVPQNLSASRPQDRQFILSSKKLLLSDSGFYLCAWSWNSLNEKLFFGSGTQLSVL.

The chain has TRBV28 and TRBJ2-2; 13 positions agree with TRBD2. Germline CDR1 MDHEN, CDR2 SYDVKM. V gave up 6 bases and J gave up 6 bases; unmatched junction bases: 13. CDR3 length equals 18 residues. CDR3 residues: CASSPSGLAGVRPGELFF. The CDR3 region has the DNA TGTGCCAGCAGCCCTTCAGGACTAGCGGGAGTCAGGCCCGGGGAGCTGTTTTTT.

This clone was found once. This CDR3 is CASSQGASNQPQHF. Here the CDR3 DNA reads TGTGCCAGCAGTCAAGGGGCAAGCAATCAGCCCCAGCATTTT. The chain carries TRBV9 and TRBJ1-5, with a possible D match to TRBD1 (5 bases). Trimming took off 5 bases at V and 1 base at J, with 10 bases between the two ends. The CDR3 runs to 14 residues. The germline V gene has CDR1 SGDLS and CDR2 YYNGEE.

This clone was recorded only once. Other nucleotide sequences from this sample produce the same CDR3. The CDR3 spells CASSPGTDYGYTF. The CDR3 DNA sequence: TGTGCCAGCAGTCCCGGGACAGACTATGGCTACACCTTC. The V gene is TRBV7-9, the J gene TRBJ1-2; 7 nucleotides agree with TRBD1. Germline CDR1 and CDR2: SEHNR and FQNEAQ (reference sequence). V shed 6 bases and J 3 bases; nucleotides not matched to a gene: 4. The CDR3 totals 13 residues.

The DNA for the CDR3 is TGTGCCATCAACTTAGCGGGACCAACGAACACCGGGGAGCTGTTTTTT. This translates into CAINLAGPTNTGELFF. The chain combines TRBV10-3 with TRBJ2-2, with TRBD2 identical over 8 bases. The V and J ends lost 7 bases and 0 bases, in that order; junction bases with no gene match: 7. Per the germline V gene, CDR1 is ENHRY and CDR2 is SYGVKD. CDR3 size: 16 residues.

J is TRBJ2-1 and V is TRBV5-1, with 9 bases that match TRBD2. J gave up 9 bases and V 7 bases, and 17 bases lay outside the gene matches. There are 16 residues in the CDR3. The germline CDR1 and CDR2 sequences are SGHRS and YFSETQ. The CDR3 region has the DNA TGCGCCAGCCAAACCCCGGGACTAGCCGCCTCGGGTGAGCAGTTCTTC. Translated, it gives CASQTPGLAASGEQFF.

This rearrangement joins TRBV29-1 to TRBJ2-7; 10 bases align to TRBD1. The V segment lost 7 bases and the J segment 2 bases; nucleotides outside the gene matches: 5. The CDR3 covers 13 residues. Germline CDR1 reads SQVTM; CDR2 reads ANQGSEA. The CDR3 here is CSARTGGTYEQYF. CDR3 coding DNA: TGCAGCGCCCGGACAGGGGGGACCTACGAGCAGTACTTC.

This CDR3 is CASSPSPGARIETEAFF. The CDR3 DNA is TGTGCCAGCTCACCCTCTCCAGGGGCGCGGATTGAAACTGAAGCTTTCTTT. This rearrangement joins TRBV18 to TRBJ1-1; D is possibly TRBD1 (6 bases). V gave up 3 bases and J gave up 5 bases, with 22 bases separating them. The CDR3 is made up of 17 amino acids. CDR1 and CDR2 from the germline V gene are KGHSH and LQKENI.

V and J are TRBV7-2 and TRBJ2-1; possible D gene TRBD2, 6 bases. This CDR3 comprises 14 residues. Germline V gene sequence: CDR1 SGHTA, CDR2 FQGNSA. Trimming left V 0 bases short and J 10 bases short, with 13 bases between. The CDR3 sequence is CASSLALLAGEQFF. DNA of the CDR3: TGTGCCAGCAGCTTAGCGTTACTAGCTGGCGAGCAGTTCTTC.

This chain connects TRBV27 to TRBJ2-4; 10 bases are shared with TRBD2. The CDR3 runs 16 residues. The V gene's germline CDR1 is MNHEY and CDR2 SMNVEV (reference sequence). V shed 10 bases, J shed 4 bases, and the junction held 13 bases outside the gene matches. CDR3 sequence reads: CATRGASGRWKNIQYF. DNA of the CDR3: TGTGCCACCAGAGGGGCTAGCGGGAGATGGAAAAACATTCAGTACTTC.